The 2 T cell receptor beta chains in this list originate from one sample, sequenced in a study of blood T cell repertoires in COVID-19. Clones were sequenced by immunoSEQ multiplex PCR, and TCRdb holds only the in-frame ones, with some missing. The sample carries 75,000 to 100,000 clones, roughly 87% recorded once. Sequenced material: peripheral blood. Receptors originate from a woman of 80 years or more with acute or convalescent COVID-19.

This rearrangement joins TRBV10-3 to TRBJ1-4, with D possibly TRBD1 on 6 matching bases. Germline V CDR1 and CDR2: ENHRY, SYGVKD. V was shortened by 6 bases and J by 4 bases, with 12 bases between the two germline ends. The length of the CDR3 is 14 residues. In DNA form, the CDR3 reads TGTGCCATCAGACCGGGACAAGATAATGAAAAACTGTTTTTT. Amino acids: CAIRPGQDNEKLFF.

The chain links TRBV6-2 or TRBV6-3 to TRBJ1-6, with D hard to call. V was trimmed by 5 bases and J by 1 base, leaving 9 bases between them. The CDR3 totals 15 residues. CDR1 is MNHEY, CDR2 SVGEGT, per germline. CDR3 nucleotide sequence: TGTGCCAGCAGTACGGAGTTGTCCTATAATTCACCCCTCCACTTT. This gives the protein CASSTELSYNSPLHF.